The sequence of this T cell receptor beta chain was determined in a study of human T cells and chemical hapten exposure. Authors' data handling: Counts of TCRs in each sample centred on a median of roughly 89,000 and extended from approximately 25,000 to 650,000. One entry per CDR3 protein, called by TCRdb with MiXCR from the RACE reads. The V and J calls, along with clone size, are taken from TCRdb and not from the paper's own processing. Of around 77,000 distinct CDR3 sequences in the sample, 9.8% were seen once. Germline loops: CDR1 MGHRA, CDR2 YSYEKL. With V trimmed by 4 bases and J by 0 bases, 5 bases remained unmatched. The CDR3 runs 17 residues. The time point denotes: patch test 1, 2 weeks after DPC sensitization. Treatment described: therapeutic diphenylcyclopropenone sensitization with weekly scalp DPC.

This clonotype originated in a woman aged 40-49 years with alopecia areata. Some clones in this sample may be carry-over from other donors' samples. The chain joins TRBV4-1 to TRBJ2-4; 11 bases agree with TRBD2. Here the sequenced sample was whole blood, taken in connection with sensitization to the hapten diphenylcyclopropenone (DPC). The CDR3 DNA is TGCGCCAGCAGCCCTACTAGCGGGGGACTAGCCAAAAACATTCAGTACTTC. It codes for CASSPTSGGLAKNIQYF.